The 5 T cell receptor beta chains listed next were all sequenced from one sample in a study of blood T cell repertoires in COVID-19 (dated by TCRdb to between 2020 and 2021). Libraries were prepared through the immunoSEQ multiplex PCR assay. What TCRdb holds here is the immuneACCESS table cut down to in-frame rearrangements. Part of the clones is not present; checked against another copy, under half of the missing clones reflect an unresolved V gene, and the others are unexplained. This sample lists about 70,000 clones; around four fifths were detected once. The ten largest make up just under 10% of the sample. Sequenced material: peripheral blood. Receptors were obtained from a human donor in a cohort sampled during active COVID-19.

This clone has just one count. The chain uses TRBV2 and TRBJ1-2; 8 nucleotides align to TRBD1. V lost 6 bases, J lost 4 bases, and 1 base stayed unmatched. The CDR3 loop spans 12 amino acids. Per the germline V gene, CDR1 is SNHLY and CDR2 is FYNNEI. The CDR3 bases are TGTGCCAGCAGGCAGGGGGCCTATGGCTACACCTTC. This encodes CASRQGAYGYTF.

The V gene is TRBV7-8, the J gene TRBJ2-7, with 7 bases that match TRBD1. The germline gives CDR1 SGHVS, CDR2 FQNEAQ. The CDR3 extends over 16 amino acids. J gave up 4 bases and V 0 bases, and 9 bases lay outside the gene matches. The CDR3 loop is CASSLAPNRGRYEQYF. The CDR3 DNA follows: TGTGCCAGCAGCTTAGCCCCCAACAGGGGCAGGTACGAGCAGTACTTC.

The J gene is TRBJ1-5, the V gene TRBV5-1, with 9 bases that match TRBD1. The CDR3 totals 14 residues. The germline CDR1 and CDR2 sequences are SGHRS and YFSETQ. J gave up 7 bases and V 4 bases, and 6 bases lay outside the gene matches. CDR3 nucleotide sequence: TGCGCCAGCAGCCCACAGGGGGCTGGGCAGCCCCAGCATTTT. This encodes CASSPQGAGQPQHF.

This rearrangement joins TRBV5-6 to TRBJ2-7; 10 nucleotides agree with TRBD2. The V gene's germline CDR1 is SGHDT and CDR2 YYEEEE. The junction had 6 bases not matched to a gene; V was cut back by 3 bases and J by 6 bases. This CDR3 spans 14 amino acids. The CDR3 reads CASSSSGGAGEQYF. The CDR3 DNA reads as TGTGCCAGCAGCTCCAGCGGGGGGGCAGGCGAGCAGTACTTC.

J is TRBJ1-3 and V is TRBV13; TRBD1 might be the D (6 bases). Germline V CDR1 and CDR2: PRHDT, FYEKMQ (reference sequence). Trimming took 4 bases from V and 0 from J, leaving 16 bases between them. The CDR3 runs to 17 residues. The CDR3 nucleotides are TGTGCCAGCAGCTCCCAAAGACAGGCCTACTCTGGAAACACCATATATTTT. Translating it yields CASSSQRQAYSGNTIYF.